These T cell receptor beta chains were read from a single sample in a study of blood T cell repertoires in COVID-19. TCRdb's copy holds only in-frame clones and misses some; the assay was immunoSEQ multiplex PCR. The sample carries about 330,000 clones, 88% recorded once. The sequenced sample was PBMCs or T cells enriched from blood (not recorded which). The receptors stem from a man between 25 and 39 years old who had recovered from COVID-19. Both conserved end residues are part of each CDR3. The D gene is left open where the match is weak. Only part of the rows carry a size: once, few, many, or a class if the clone is expanded.

v_call: TRBV5-1; clone_size: few; d_call: .; j_call: TRBJ2-2; cdr3_aa: CASSLEGRSTGELFF; cdr3_nt: TGCGCCAGCAGCTTGGAGGGGCGCAGCACCGGGGAGCTGTTTTTT
v_call: TRBV9; clone_size: .; d_call: TRBD1; j_call: TRBJ1-1; cdr3_aa: CASSVWGQGNTEAFF; cdr3_nt: TGTGCCAGCAGCGTCTGGGGACAGGGGAACACTGAAGCTTTCTTT
v_call: TRBV20-1; clone_size: .; d_call: .; j_call: TRBJ1-2; cdr3_aa: CSARDRRGYTF; cdr3_nt: TGCAGTGCTAGAGACAGGAGGGGCTACACCTTC
v_call: TRBV28; clone_size: .; d_call: .; j_call: TRBJ2-2; cdr3_aa: CASSFASGGYHGELFF; cdr3_nt: TGTGCCAGCAGTTTCGCATCAGGAGGGTATCACGGGGAGCTGTTTTTT
v_call: TRBV11-3; clone_size: .; d_call: .; j_call: TRBJ2-2; cdr3_aa: CASRPSRGTGELFF; cdr3_nt: TGTGCCAGCAGACCCTCCCGGGGGACCGGGGAGCTGTTTTTT
v_call: TRBV7-3; clone_size: .; d_call: .; j_call: TRBJ1-3; cdr3_aa: CASSPTGGVPIYF; cdr3_nt: TGTGCCAGCAGCCCGACCGGGGGGGTCCCCATATATTTT
v_call: TRBV4-1; clone_size: .; d_call: TRBD1; j_call: TRBJ2-1; cdr3_aa: CASSLTGTGESREQFF; cdr3_nt: TGCGCCAGCAGCCTAACCGGGACAGGGGAGTCTCGTGAGCAGTTCTTC
v_call: TRBV6-1; clone_size: once; d_call: TRBD1; j_call: TRBJ1-1; cdr3_aa: CASSEKDRERITEAFF; cdr3_nt: TGTGCCAGCAGCGAAAAGGACAGGGAGAGAATCACTGAAGCTTTCTTT
v_call: TRBV15; clone_size: .; d_call: .; j_call: TRBJ1-1; cdr3_aa: CATTRTAMNTEAFF; cdr3_nt: TGTGCCACCACCCGGACAGCCATGAACACTGAAGCTTTCTTT
v_call: TRBV28; clone_size: .; d_call: TRBD1; j_call: TRBJ1-5; cdr3_aa: CASSRLPGQGGQPQHF; cdr3_nt: TGTGCCAGCAGTCGTCTCCCGGGACAGGGGGGTCAGCCCCAGCATTTT
v_call: TRBV9; clone_size: .; d_call: .; j_call: TRBJ2-3; cdr3_aa: CASSVGSDTKSTDTQYF; cdr3_nt: TGTGCCAGCAGCGTAGGTTCTGACACAAAGAGCACAGATACGCAGTATTTT
v_call: TRBV5-1; clone_size: .; d_call: .; j_call: TRBJ2-7; cdr3_aa: CASSPGAASYEQYF; cdr3_nt: TGCGCCAGCAGCCCGGGAGCGGCCTCCTACGAGCAGTACTTC
v_call: TRBV3-1/TRBV3-2; clone_size: once; d_call: TRBD1; j_call: TRBJ2-7; cdr3_aa: CASSQGRGLSYYEQYF; cdr3_nt: TGTGCCAGCAGCCAAGGCAGGGGGCTGAGTTACTACGAGCAGTACTTC